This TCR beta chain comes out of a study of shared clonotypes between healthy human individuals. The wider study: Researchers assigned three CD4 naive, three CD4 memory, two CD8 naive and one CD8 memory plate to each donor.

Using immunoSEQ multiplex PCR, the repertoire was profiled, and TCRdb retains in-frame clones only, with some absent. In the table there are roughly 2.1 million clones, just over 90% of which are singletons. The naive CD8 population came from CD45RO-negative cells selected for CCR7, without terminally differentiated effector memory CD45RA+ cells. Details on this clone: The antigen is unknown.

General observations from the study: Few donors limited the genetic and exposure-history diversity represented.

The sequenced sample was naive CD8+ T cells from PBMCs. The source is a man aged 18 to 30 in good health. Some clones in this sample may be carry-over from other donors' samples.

Here the CDR3 reads CASTRGRGSYNEQFF. In DNA form, the CDR3 reads TGTGCCAGTACCCGGGGCAGAGGCTCCTACAATGAGCAGTTCTTC. The genes are TRBV19 and TRBJ2-1, with D perhaps being TRBD1 or TRBD2 (5 bases each). V shed 7 bases and J shed 0 bases, with 13 bases lying between them. This CDR3 has 15 amino acids. Germline V CDR1 and CDR2: LNHDA, SQIVND (reference sequence).